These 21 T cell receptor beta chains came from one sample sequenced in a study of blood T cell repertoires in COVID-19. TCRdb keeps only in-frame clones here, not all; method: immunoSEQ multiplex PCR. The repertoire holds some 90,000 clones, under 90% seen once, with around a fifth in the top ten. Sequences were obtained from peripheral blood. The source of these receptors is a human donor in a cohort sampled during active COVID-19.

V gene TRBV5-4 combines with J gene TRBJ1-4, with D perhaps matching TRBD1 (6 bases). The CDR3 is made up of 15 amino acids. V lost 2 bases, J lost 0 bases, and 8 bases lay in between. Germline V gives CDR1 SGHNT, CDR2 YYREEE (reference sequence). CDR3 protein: CASSFRTATNEKLFF. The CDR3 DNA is TGTGCCAGCAGCTTCCGGACAGCAACTAATGAAAAACTGTTTTTT.

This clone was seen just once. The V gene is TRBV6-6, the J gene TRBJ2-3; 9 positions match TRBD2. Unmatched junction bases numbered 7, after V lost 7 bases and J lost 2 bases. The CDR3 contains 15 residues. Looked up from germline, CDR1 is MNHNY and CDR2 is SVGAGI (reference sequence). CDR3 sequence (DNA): TGTGCCAGCACTTCGGGACTAGCCTACACAGATACGCAGTATTTT. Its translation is CASTSGLAYTDTQYF.

CDR3 bases: TGTGCCAGCAGTTCCGCAGGGGGCGATAATTCACCCCTCCACTTT. Protein sequence: CASSSAGGDNSPLHF. This sequence joins TRBV6-6 and TRBJ1-6; 8 nucleotides align to TRBD1. The germline CDR1 and CDR2 sequences are MNHNY and SVGAGI (reference sequence). With V trimmed by 4 bases and J by 5 bases, 4 bases remained unmatched. The CDR3 is made up of 15 amino acids.

For the CDR3, the DNA is TGTGCCAGCAGTGGGACTAGCGGTTCAAGAGGCACAGATACGCAGTATTTT. Translation: CASSGTSGSRGTDTQYF. V usage is TRBV2 and J usage is TRBJ2-3, with 10 nucleotides matching TRBD2. Germline V gene data show CDR1 as SNHLY and CDR2 as FYNNEI. The CDR3 loop spans 17 amino acids. With 4 bases clipped from V and 1 base from J, the junction kept 8 bases outside the gene matches.

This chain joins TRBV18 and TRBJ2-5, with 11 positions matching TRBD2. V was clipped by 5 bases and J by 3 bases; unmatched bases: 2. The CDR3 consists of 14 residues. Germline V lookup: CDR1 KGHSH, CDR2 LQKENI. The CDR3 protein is CASSTTSGEETQYF. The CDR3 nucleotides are TGTGCCAGCTCAACGACTAGCGGGGAAGAGACCCAGTACTTC.

CDR3 in DNA: TGTGCCAGCCGCGGAGCGAACACTGAAGCTTTCTTT. It yields the protein CASRGANTEAFF. The chain employs TRBV12-3 or TRBV12-4 and TRBJ1-1; D is unclear. V lost 8 bases to trimming and J lost 1 base, with 8 bases between them. The CDR3 covers 12 residues.

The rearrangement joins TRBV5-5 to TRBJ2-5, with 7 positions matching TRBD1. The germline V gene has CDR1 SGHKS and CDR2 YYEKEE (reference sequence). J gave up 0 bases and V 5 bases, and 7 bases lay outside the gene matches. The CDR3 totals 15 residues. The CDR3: CASRRGRGYQETQYF. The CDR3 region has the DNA TGTGCCAGCAGACGGGGCAGGGGGTACCAAGAGACCCAGTACTTC.

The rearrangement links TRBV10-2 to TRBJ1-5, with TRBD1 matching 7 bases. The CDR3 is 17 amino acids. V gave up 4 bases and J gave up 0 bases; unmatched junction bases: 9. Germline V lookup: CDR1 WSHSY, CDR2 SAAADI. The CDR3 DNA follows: TGCGCCAGCAGTGTGACAGGGAGGCCTTATAGCAATCAGCCCCAGCATTTT. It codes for CASSVTGRPYSNQPQHF.

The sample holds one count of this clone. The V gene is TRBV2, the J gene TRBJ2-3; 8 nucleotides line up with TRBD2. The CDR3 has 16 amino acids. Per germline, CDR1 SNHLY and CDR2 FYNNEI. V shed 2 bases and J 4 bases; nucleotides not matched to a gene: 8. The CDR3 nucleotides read TGTGCCAGCAGTGAAAACTCGGGAGGGCCCTCAGATACGCAGTATTTT. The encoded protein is CASSENSGGPSDTQYF.

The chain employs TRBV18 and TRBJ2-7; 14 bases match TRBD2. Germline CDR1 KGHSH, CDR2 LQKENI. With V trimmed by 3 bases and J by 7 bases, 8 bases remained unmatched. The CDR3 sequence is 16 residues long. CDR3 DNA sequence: TGTGCCAGCTCACCCGGGACTAGCGGGAGCGCCCAAGAGCAGTACTTC. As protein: CASSPGTSGSAQEQYF.

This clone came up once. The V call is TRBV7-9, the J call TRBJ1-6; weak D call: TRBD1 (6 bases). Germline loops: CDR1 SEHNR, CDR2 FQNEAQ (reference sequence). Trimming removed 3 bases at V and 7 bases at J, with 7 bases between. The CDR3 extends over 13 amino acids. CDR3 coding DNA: TGTGCCAGCAGCTTCCAGGGGAATTCACCCCTCCACTTT. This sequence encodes CASSFQGNSPLHF.

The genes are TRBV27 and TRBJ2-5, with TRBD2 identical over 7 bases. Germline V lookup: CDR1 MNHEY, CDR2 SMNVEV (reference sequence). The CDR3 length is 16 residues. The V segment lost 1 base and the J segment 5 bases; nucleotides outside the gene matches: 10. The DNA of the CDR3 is TGTGCCAGCAGTTTATATTCTCCGGGGAGGGGCGAGACCCAGTACTTC. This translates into CASSLYSPGRGETQYF.

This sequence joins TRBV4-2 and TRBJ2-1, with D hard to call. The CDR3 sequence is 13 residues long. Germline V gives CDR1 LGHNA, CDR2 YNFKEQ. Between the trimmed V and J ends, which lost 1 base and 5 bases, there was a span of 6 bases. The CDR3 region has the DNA TGTGCCAGCAGCCAAGCTAGTAACAATGAGCAGTTCTTC. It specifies CASSQASNNEQFF.

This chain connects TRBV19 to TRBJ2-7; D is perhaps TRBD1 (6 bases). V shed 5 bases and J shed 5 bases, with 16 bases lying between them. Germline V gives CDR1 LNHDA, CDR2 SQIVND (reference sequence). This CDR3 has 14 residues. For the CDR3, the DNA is TGTGCCAGTAGTGAGGCCAGGGGTGTCGACGAGCAGTACTTC. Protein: CASSEARGVDEQYF.

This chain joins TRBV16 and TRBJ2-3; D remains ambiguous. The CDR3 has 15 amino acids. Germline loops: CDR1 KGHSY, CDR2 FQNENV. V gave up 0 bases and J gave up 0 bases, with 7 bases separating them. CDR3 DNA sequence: TGTGCCAGCAGCCAATCGGGCCAGAGCACAGATACGCAGTATTTT. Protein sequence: CASSQSGQSTDTQYF.

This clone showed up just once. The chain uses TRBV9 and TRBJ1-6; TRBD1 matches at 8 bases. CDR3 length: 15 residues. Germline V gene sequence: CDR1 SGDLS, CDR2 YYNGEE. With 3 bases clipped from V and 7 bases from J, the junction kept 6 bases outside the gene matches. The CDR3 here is CASSGPTGDNSPLHF. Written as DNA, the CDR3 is TGTGCCAGCAGCGGCCCGACAGGGGACAATTCACCCCTCCACTTT. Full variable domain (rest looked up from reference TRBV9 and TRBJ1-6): DSGVTQTPKHLITATGQRVTLRCSPRSGDLSVYWYQQSLDQGLQFLIQYYNGEERAKGNILERFSAQQFPDLHSELNLSSLELGDSALYFCASSGPTGDNSPLHFGNGTRLTVT.

The CDR3 is CASSLVGTGDKTQYF. DNA of the CDR3: TGTGCCAGCAGCTTAGTTGGGACGGGAGACAAGACCCAGTACTTC. The rearrangement uses TRBV7-2 and TRBJ2-5, with D possibly being TRBD2 (6 bases). CDR1 SGHTA and CDR2 FQGNSA come from the germline V gene. Trimming cost V 1 base and J 6 bases, with 15 bases left between them. CDR3 length: 15 amino acids.

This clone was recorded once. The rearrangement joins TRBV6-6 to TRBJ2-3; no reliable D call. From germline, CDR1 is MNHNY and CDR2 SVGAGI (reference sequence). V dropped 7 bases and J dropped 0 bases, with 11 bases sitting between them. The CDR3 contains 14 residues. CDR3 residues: CASTQFGSTDTQYF. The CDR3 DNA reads TGTGCCAGCACCCAGTTCGGGAGCACAGATACGCAGTATTTT.

The CDR3 sequence is CASSLDRQLAGNEQFF. The DNA for the CDR3 is TGTGCCAGCAGCTTAGATCGGCAGCTAGCGGGTAATGAGCAGTTCTTC. The chain has TRBV11-2 and TRBJ2-1, with 8 positions matching TRBD2. The trim removed 0 bases at V and 7 bases at J, leaving 8 bases unmatched. This CDR3 is built from 16 residues. Per the germline V gene, CDR1 is SGHAT and CDR2 is FQNNGV.

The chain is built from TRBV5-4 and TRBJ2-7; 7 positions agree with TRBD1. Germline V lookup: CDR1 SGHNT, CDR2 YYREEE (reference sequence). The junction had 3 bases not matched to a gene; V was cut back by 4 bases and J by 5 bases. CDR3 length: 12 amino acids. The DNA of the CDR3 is TGTGCCAGCAGCACGACAGGGAACGAGCAGTACTTC. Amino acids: CASSTTGNEQYF.

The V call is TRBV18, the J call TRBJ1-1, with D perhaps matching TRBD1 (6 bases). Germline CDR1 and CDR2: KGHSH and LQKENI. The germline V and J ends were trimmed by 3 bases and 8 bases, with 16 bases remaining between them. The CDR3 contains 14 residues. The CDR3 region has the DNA TGTGCCAGCTCACCTAACAGCAGGGGTGGAGAAGCTTTCTTT. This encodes CASSPNSRGGEAFF.